This T cell receptor beta chain came from a study of early T cells in non-severe SARS-CoV-2 infection. TCRdb reanalysed the 5' RACE reads using MiXCR and keeps one entry per CDR3 protein. The data hold about 63,000 distinct CDR3 sequences, with roughly 13% observed a single time. This clonotype was recorded many times. The receptor's source is an adult who was a healthcare worker with PCR-confirmed SARS-CoV-2 infection or an uninfected control (not recorded which). Sequencing used whole blood.

The DNA for the CDR3 is TGTGCCACCAAGGGGCCGGCGGCCGGGGAGCTGTTTTTT. It yields the protein CATKGPAAGELFF. The V gene is TRBV12-3 or TRBV12-4, the J gene TRBJ2-2; D is perhaps TRBD1 (5 bases). The CDR3 has 13 amino acids. Trimming stripped 10 bases from V and 6 bases from J, with 15 bases between.